These 15 T cell receptor beta chains were all obtained from the same sample, sequenced in a study of shared clonotypes between healthy human individuals. Clones were sequenced by immunoSEQ multiplex PCR, and TCRdb holds only the in-frame ones, with some missing. The table shows approximately 2.4 million clones, with nearly 97% occurring only once. The source material was naive CD4+ T cells sorted from blood. The subset is: CD45RA+ positively selected. The receptors shown here come from a man between 18 and 29 years old in good health.

The rearrangement links TRBV7-6 to TRBJ2-3; 8 bases are a match to TRBD1. CDR1 SGHVS and CDR2 FNYEAQ come from the germline V gene. This CDR3 comprises 17 residues. Unmatched junction bases numbered 8, after V lost 1 base and J lost 2 bases. The CDR3 here is CASSLGLQGEFTDTQYF. As DNA, the CDR3 is TGTGCCAGCAGCTTAGGTCTACAGGGGGAATTCACAGATACGCAGTATTTT. Variable domain in full (rest from reference TRBV7-6 and TRBJ2-3): GAGVSQSPRYKVTKRGQDVALRCDPISGHVSLYWYRQALGQGPEFLTYFNYEAQQDKSGLPNDRFSAERPEGSISTLTIQRTEQRDSAMYRCASSLGLQGEFTDTQYFGPGTRLTVL.

This sequence joins TRBV27 and TRBJ2-2; D possibly uses TRBD1 or TRBD2 (5 bases each). Trimming took off 5 bases at V and 0 bases at J, with 10 bases between the two ends. The CDR3 has 15 residues. Per the germline V gene, CDR1 is MNHEY and CDR2 is SMNVEV (reference sequence). CDR3 in amino acids: CASSHGTANTGELFF. The CDR3 DNA is TGTGCCAGCAGTCACGGGACGGCGAACACCGGGGAGCTGTTTTTT.

The chain uses TRBV2 and TRBJ2-7; 11 positions agree with TRBD2. Germline lookup yields CDR1 SNHLY and CDR2 FYNNEI. The CDR3 spans 15 residues. Germline trimming cut 7 bases from V and 0 bases from J; bases unmatched to any gene: 5. The CDR3 spells CASNRGLAGSYEQYF. The CDR3 DNA is TGTGCCAGCAATAGAGGACTAGCGGGCTCCTACGAGCAGTACTTC.

The chain recombines TRBV7-9 with TRBJ2-7; TRBD2 matches at 7 bases. The germline V gene has CDR1 SEHNR and CDR2 FQNEAQ (reference sequence). The CDR3 contains 15 residues. The V segment lost 4 bases and the J segment 5 bases; nucleotides outside the gene matches: 11. The CDR3 region is CASSWGGPTHHEQYF. The CDR3 coding sequence is TGTGCCAGCAGCTGGGGGGGACCGACCCACCACGAGCAGTACTTC.

The genes are TRBV7-9 and TRBJ1-6; D uncertain. Trimming shortened V by 1 base and J by 9 bases, and 7 bases separated the two germline ends. Germline assignment: CDR1 SEHNR and CDR2 FQNEAQ (reference sequence). This CDR3 has 13 residues. The CDR3 region has the DNA TGTGCCAGCAGCTTAGATCCTCGTTCACCCCTCCACTTT. It yields the protein CASSLDPRSPLHF.

This rearrangement joins TRBV9 to TRBJ1-2, with D perhaps TRBD1 (5 bases). Germline V lookup: CDR1 SGDLS, CDR2 YYNGEE. The V gene lost 0 bases and the J gene lost 3 bases, with 12 bases spanning the gap. The CDR3 spans 15 residues. The DNA of the CDR3 is TGTGCCAGCAGCGTAGCTAGCAGGGACTACTATGGCTACACCTTC. Protein sequence: CASSVASRDYYGYTF.

The genes are TRBV19 and TRBJ2-2; 8 positions agree with TRBD2. V lost 5 bases and J lost 5; bases outside the gene matches: 16. Germline CDR1 LNHDA, CDR2 SQIVND (reference sequence). The CDR3 covers 18 residues. CDR3 protein: CASSGSTSGWEVTGELFF. DNA for the CDR3: TGTGCCAGTAGTGGCAGTACTAGCGGTTGGGAGGTAACCGGGGAGCTGTTTTTT.

The DNA for the CDR3 is TGTGCCAGCAGTCCAAGTGGGAATTCTCGGTCTAAAGAGACCCAGTACTTC. Protein: CASSPSGNSRSKETQYF. The rearrangement uses TRBV25-1 and TRBJ2-5; D remains ambiguous. V shed 5 bases and J shed 3 bases, with 22 bases lying between them. The germline gives CDR1 MGHDK, CDR2 SYGVNS. This CDR3 spans 17 amino acids.

This chain uses TRBV11-2 with TRBJ2-1; 11 nucleotides align to TRBD2. Germline V CDR1 and CDR2: SGHAT, FQNNGV. With V trimmed by 4 bases and J by 5 bases, 4 bases remained unmatched. This CDR3 is built from 15 residues. In DNA, the CDR3 is TGTGCCAGCAGCTCGGGACTAGCGGCAAACAATGAGCAGTTCTTC. This sequence encodes CASSSGLAANNEQFF.

A remark on this clone: Other DNA sequences in this sample translate to the same CDR3. This rearrangement joins TRBV5-1 to TRBJ2-3; TRBD2 aligns across 8 bases. The CDR3 totals 16 residues. Germline loops: CDR1 SGHRS, CDR2 YFSETQ. The V segment lost 0 bases and the J segment 2 bases; nucleotides outside the gene matches: 5. The CDR3 loop is CASSLVLAGYTDTQYF. CDR3 DNA: TGCGCCAGCAGCTTGGTTCTAGCGGGCTACACAGATACGCAGTATTTT.

The CDR3 spells CAWSVGTGSDTQYF. The CDR3 DNA reads TGTGCCTGGAGTGTGGGCACAGGATCAGATACGCAGTATTTT. This sequence joins TRBV30 and TRBJ2-3, with D possibly being TRBD1 (5 bases). The CDR3 runs 14 residues. V dropped 0 bases and J dropped 4 bases, with 11 bases sitting between them. Per germline, CDR1 GTSNPN and CDR2 SVGIG (reference sequence). The variable domain in full, with the rest retrieved from reference TRBV30 and TRBJ2-3, is SQTIHQWPATLVQPVGSPLSLECTVEGTSNPNLYWYRQAAGRGLQLLFYSVGIGQISSEVPQNLSASRPQDRQFILSSKKLLLSDSGFYLCAWSVGTGSDTQYFGPGTRLTVL.

V gene TRBV6-5 combines with J gene TRBJ2-3; D unresolved. The CDR3 runs 13 residues. V was cut by 7 bases and J by 1 base, with 9 bases left in between. Germline CDR1 MNHEY, CDR2 SVGAGI. The CDR3: CASTKDGTDTQYF. The CDR3 bases are TGTGCCAGCACCAAGGACGGCACAGATACGCAGTATTTT.

J is TRBJ2-3 and V is TRBV6-1; D gene uncertain. V shed 6 bases and J shed 5 bases, with 15 bases lying between them. The CDR3 has 14 amino acids. CDR1 and CDR2 from the germline V gene are MNHNS and SASEGT. CDR3 bases: TGTGCCAGCAGGGCCCCATTGCCCCGAGATACGCAGTATTTT. It is translated as CASRAPLPRDTQYF.

The genes are TRBV28 and TRBJ1-2; D not resolved. Between the trimmed V and J ends, which lost 6 bases and 2 bases, there was a span of 19 bases. Per the germline V gene, CDR1 is MDHEN and CDR2 is SYDVKM. The CDR3 spans 16 residues. The CDR3 here is CASSQAEAGGNYGYTF. The CDR3 nucleotides read TGTGCCAGCAGCCAGGCTGAGGCGGGAGGCAACTATGGCTACACCTTC.

The gene calls are TRBV6-6 and TRBJ1-5; D remains ambiguous. V lost 5 bases and J lost 2, with 13 bases in between. CDR1 MNHNY and CDR2 SVGAGI come from the germline V gene (reference sequence). The CDR3 is made up of 15 amino acids. CDR3 coding DNA: TGTGCCAGCAGTCCCTTGGGTATTGGCAATCAGCCCCAGCATTTT. This codes for CASSPLGIGNQPQHF.